Listed here is a single TCR beta chain. The entry originates in a study of blood T cell repertoires in COVID-19. Whole-study context: The samples span acute and convalescent COVID-19 from the United States, Italy and Spain.

Germline V gives CDR1 SGHTA, CDR2 FQGNSA. J gave up 2 bases and V 1 base, and 4 bases lay outside the gene matches. The CDR3 is 16 amino acids. The data were produced by immunoSEQ multiplex PCR, yet TCRdb's version contains in-frame clones alone and is incomplete. The table lists approximately 90,000 clones, over 60% of them singletons, with almost 50% in the top ten. The chain links TRBV7-2 to TRBJ2-3, with 9 bases that match TRBD2. Sequencing was carried out using peripheral blood. This receptor was taken from a human donor in a cohort sampled during active COVID-19. This chain's CDR3 is CASSLGPGLATDTQYF. DNA of the CDR3: TGTGCCAGCAGCTTAGGCCCGGGACTAGCCACAGATACGCAGTATTTT.